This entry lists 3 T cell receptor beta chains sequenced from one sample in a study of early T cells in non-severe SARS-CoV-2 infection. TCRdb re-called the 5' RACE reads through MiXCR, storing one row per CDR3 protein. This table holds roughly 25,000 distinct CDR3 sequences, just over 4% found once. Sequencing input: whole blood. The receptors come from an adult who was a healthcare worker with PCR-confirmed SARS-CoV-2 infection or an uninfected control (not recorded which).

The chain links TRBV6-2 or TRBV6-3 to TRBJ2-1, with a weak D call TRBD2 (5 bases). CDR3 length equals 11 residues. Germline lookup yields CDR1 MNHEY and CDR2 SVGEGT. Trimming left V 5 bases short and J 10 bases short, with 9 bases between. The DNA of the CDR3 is TGTGCCAGCAGTCCTAGAGGGGAGCAGTTCTTC. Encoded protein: CASSPRGEQFF.

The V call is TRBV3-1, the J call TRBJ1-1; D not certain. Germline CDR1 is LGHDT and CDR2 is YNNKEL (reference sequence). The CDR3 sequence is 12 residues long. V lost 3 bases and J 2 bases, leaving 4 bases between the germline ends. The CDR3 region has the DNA TGTGCCAGCAGCCAGGATAACACTGAAGCTTTCTTT. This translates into CASSQDNTEAFF. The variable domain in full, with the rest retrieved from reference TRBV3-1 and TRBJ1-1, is DTAVSQTPKYLVTQMGNDKSIKCEQNLGHDTMYWYKQDSKKFLKIMFSYNNKELIINETVPNRFSPKSPDKAHLNLHINSLELGDSAVYFCASSQDNTEAFFGQGTRLTVV.

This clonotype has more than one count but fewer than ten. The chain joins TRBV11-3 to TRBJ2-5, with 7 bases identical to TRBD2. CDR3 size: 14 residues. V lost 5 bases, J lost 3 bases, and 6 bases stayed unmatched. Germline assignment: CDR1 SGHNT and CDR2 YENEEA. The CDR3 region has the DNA TGTGCCAGCAGCCCAGGTCTAGCGGAAGAGACCCAGTACTTC. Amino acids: CASSPGLAEETQYF.